These T cell receptor beta chains were read from a single sample in a study of T cells in Graves' hyperthyroidism and ophthalmopathy. One entry per CDR3 protein, called by TCRdb with MiXCR from the multiplex PCR reads. The table includes some 570,000 distinct CDR3 sequences, 14% detected once. The specimen sequenced was blood. Receptors originate from a woman in her late teens or twenties with Graves' ophthalmopathy. The CDR3 runs from the conserved cysteine through the conserved F or W. The D gene is left open where the match is weak. Clone size is not always given. Where it is, it says once, few, many or a class for expanded clones.

clone size	D gene	V gene	J gene	CDR3 DNA	CDR3 protein
many	NA	TRBV7-9	TRBJ2-5	TGTGCCAGCACCAAGGACAGTACCCAAGAGACCCAGTACTTC	CASTKDSTQETQYF
NA	NA	TRBV24-1	TRBJ1-5	TGTGCCACCAGTACGGCAGGAGGTGTGGGGCCCCAGCATTTT	CATSTAGGVGPQHF
many	TRBD1	TRBV7-7	TRBJ2-7	TGTGCCAGCAGCGCCGGGACAGGGAGCTCCTACGAGCAGTACTTC	CASSAGTGSSYEQYF
few	NA	TRBV5-6	TRBJ1-1	TGTGCCAGCAGCGGGGGGTTGGACACTGAAGCTTTCTTT	CASSGGLDTEAFF
many	NA	TRBV6-6	TRBJ2-1	TGTGCCAGCAGTTACTCGAGGGGGTACTCCTACAATGAGCAGTTCTTC	CASSYSRGYSYNEQFF
NA	NA	TRBV14	TRBJ2-7	TGTGCCAGCAGCCACCCTTCCGGCGAGCAGTACTTC	CASSHPSGEQYF
NA	NA	TRBV29-1	TRBJ2-2	TGCAGCGCCCCACTCCCCGGGACAAGGACCGGGGAGCTGTTTTTT	CSAPLPGTRTGELFF
many	NA	TRBV20-1	TRBJ2-1	TGCAGTGCTAGAGAGGGACACAAATACAATGAGCAGTTCTTC	CSAREGHKYNEQFF
few	NA	TRBV7-9	TRBJ2-1	TGTGCCAGCAGCTTGGAAGGGGGGAGAGCGGGACCCCCGTTTGAGCAGTTCTTC	CASSLEGGRAGPPFEQFF
many	TRBD2	TRBV28	TRBJ2-7	TGTGCCAGCAGCTCAATCGGGGAGGGAATCTACGGAGGGCAGTACTTC	CASSSIGEGIYGGQYF
few	NA	TRBV5-1	TRBJ2-3	NA	CASSFYICSAADRSFTDTQYF
many	TRBD2	TRBV27	TRBJ2-3	TGTGCCAGCAGTTCACCTAGCGGGTACCTGGATACGCAGTATTTT	CASSSPSGYLDTQYF
many	NA	TRBV6-2/TRBV6-3	TRBJ2-7	TGTGCCAGCAGTTACGGGTATCGGGGGACCTACGAGCAGTACTTC	CASSYGYRGTYEQYF
NA	TRBD2	TRBV20-1	TRBJ2-7	TGCAGTGCTACCCCAACTAGCGGGACCCACGAGCAGTACTTC	CSATPTSGTHEQYF
many	NA	TRBV28	TRBJ2-7	TGTGCCAGCAGTCCCCCCCCGGGGACTCCCTGGCGACAGTACTTC	CASSPPPGTPWRQYF
NA	NA	TRBV6-2/TRBV6-3	TRBJ2-6	TGTGCCAGCTTCAGGCGGTTTTCTGGGGCCAACGTCCTGACTTTC	CASFRRFSGANVLTF
many	TRBD2	TRBV6-6	TRBJ2-1	TGTGCCAGCAGTTACTCCAGCCAAGGTGGTAGCGGGAACTACAATGAGCAGTTCTTC	CASSYSSQGGSGNYNEQFF
many	NA	TRBV6-1	TRBJ1-2	TGTGCCAGCAGTTACGGCCTCTCAGTCCATAACTATGGCTACACCTTC	CASSYGLSVHNYGYTF
NA	NA	TRBV24-1	TRBJ2-5	TGTGCCACCAGTGATTTTGGGGGGGCCTCTCAAGGGGAGACCCAGTACTTC	CATSDFGGASQGETQYF
many	NA	TRBV7-9	TRBJ2-7	TGTGCCAGCAGCCCCGCGGGGGCCCTTTCCTACGAGCAGTACTTC	CASSPAGALSYEQYF
many	NA	TRBV16	TRBJ1-1	TGTGCCAGCAGCCAATCGATAAGGGACACTGAAGCTTTCTTT	CASSQSIRDTEAFF
NA	TRBD1	TRBV7-9	TRBJ1-1	TGTGCCAGCAGCGGGGACAGGGCTCCTGAAGCTTTCTTT	CASSGDRAPEAFF
few	NA	TRBV4-1	TRBJ1-1	TGCGCCAGCCGGATCTGGGGGAGGGTAGGAATAACCCGGAAAGCTTTCTTT	CASRIWGRVGITRKAFF
NA	NA	TRBV28	TRBJ2-3	TGTGCCAGCACTCCAGGGCCAGATACGCAGTATTTT	CASTPGPDTQYF
once	TRBD2	TRBV24-1	TRBJ2-5	TGTGCCACCAGTGATTTCAGGTCCTCTCCGGGGACTAGCGTAGAGACCCAGTACTTC	CATSDFRSSPGTSVETQYF
many	TRBD2	TRBV6-1	TRBJ2-3	TGTGCCAGCAGTTACGAAGGACTAGCGGGAGGCACAGATACGCAGTATTTT	CASSYEGLAGGTDTQYF
few	NA	TRBV12-5	TRBJ1-3	TGTGCTAGTGGTTTCAAGACCGGGACTGACTCTGGAAACACCATATATTTT	CASGFKTGTDSGNTIYF
many	TRBD2	TRBV5-1	TRBJ2-1	TGCGCCAGCAGCTCCACTGGGACTAGCGGGAGTGATGAGCAGTTCTTC	CASSSTGTSGSDEQFF
few	NA	TRBV19	TRBJ1-5	TGTGCCAGTAGGACCGCCACCCGCAATCAGCCCCAGCATTTT	CASRTATRNQPQHF
many	TRBD2	TRBV27	TRBJ2-4	TGTGCCAGCAGGGGGTCTAGCGGGACAGTAGCCAAAAACATTCAGTACTTC	CASRGSSGTVAKNIQYF
many	NA	TRBV11-3	TRBJ1-1	TGTGCCAGCAGCTTAGATCTAAGGCCAAACACTGAAGCTTTCTTT	CASSLDLRPNTEAFF
NA	NA	TRBV20-1	TRBJ1-1	TGCAGTGCTAGAGACCGGGACCGTAACACTGAAGCTTTCTTT	CSARDRDRNTEAFF
many	NA	TRBV20-1	TRBJ1-1	TGCAGTGTTACGGGGATCGGGAACACTGAAGCTTTCTTT	CSVTGIGNTEAFF
few	NA	TRBV19	TRBJ1-2	TGTGCCAGTAGCGCCTCAGGGTGGGACTATGGCTACACCTTC	CASSASGWDYGYTF
many	NA	TRBV28	TRBJ2-7	TGTGCCAGCAGTTTAAGGTACAACGAGCAGTACTTC	CASSLRYNEQYF
many	NA	TRBV7-9	TRBJ2-5	TGTGCCAGCAGTTTTACAGGGTACCAAGAGACCCAGTACTTC	CASSFTGYQETQYF
many	NA	TRBV30	TRBJ2-1	TGTGCCTGGACCCCAGGTACTTTCAATGAGCAGTTCTTC	CAWTPGTFNEQFF
many	NA	TRBV28	TRBJ2-2	TGTGCCAGCAGTTTCCCCCAGGCGGTCTACACCGGGGAGCTGTTTTTT	CASSFPQAVYTGELFF
many	TRBD1	TRBV10-3	TRBJ2-7	TGTGCCATCAGACGAGGGACAGGGGGCAACTACGAGCAGTACTTC	CAIRRGTGGNYEQYF
many	TRBD2	TRBV20-1	TRBJ2-1	TGCAGTGCTAGTGGTCTAGCGGGAGAAGGTTTTGCCTACAATGAGCAGTTCTTC	CSASGLAGEGFAYNEQFF
NA	TRBD1	TRBV7-2	TRBJ1-2	TGTGCCAGCAGCCAAGAGTGGAGTCGGACAGGGGGCCTGGGAGGTGGCTACACCTTC	CASSQEWSRTGGLGGGYTF
many	NA	TRBV7-9	TRBJ2-3	TGTGCCAGCATCCTTAGCGGAGTCACAGATACGCAGTATTTT	CASILSGVTDTQYF
NA	TRBD1	TRBV6-2/TRBV6-3	TRBJ2-7	TGTGCCAGCAGTAGAGGGCGTCAGGGGGCGATCTACGAGCAGTACTTC	CASSRGRQGAIYEQYF
many	TRBD2	TRBV25-1	TRBJ2-7	TGTGCCAGCAGTGAATACAGCGGGAGGGCCGGGTCCTACGAGCAGTACTTC	CASSEYSGRAGSYEQYF
many	TRBD2	TRBV20-1	TRBJ2-1	TGCAGTGCTGAACTAGCGGGAGCGTACAATGAGCAGTTCTTC	CSAELAGAYNEQFF
many	NA	TRBV7-9	TRBJ1-1	TGTGCCAGCAGCTATTGGCTGAACACTGAAGCTTTCTTT	CASSYWLNTEAFF
many	NA	TRBV27	TRBJ1-5	TGTGCCAGCAGGGACAGATTATATAGCAATCAGCCCCAGCATTTT	CASRDRLYSNQPQHF
NA	TRBD2	TRBV4-1	TRBJ2-1	TGCGCCAGCAGCCAAGCCCGGGACTACCGTTTCAATGAGCAGTTCTTC	CASSQARDYRFNEQFF
many	NA	TRBV7-9	TRBJ1-5	TGTGCCAGCAGCTTATCCGATAGCAATCAGCCCCAGCATTTT	CASSLSDSNQPQHF
NA	NA	TRBV6-2/TRBV6-3	TRBJ2-3	TGTGCCAGCAGCCCGAAAATCCAATACACAGATACGCAGTATTTT	CASSPKIQYTDTQYF
few	TRBD1	TRBV19	TRBJ2-7	TGTGCCAGGGGCCAAGGGACAGGGCGTTACGAGCAGTACTTC	CARGQGTGRYEQYF
many	TRBD2	TRBV7-2	TRBJ2-7	TGTGCCAGCAGCTTAGGATGGACTAGCGAGTACGAGCAGTACTTC	CASSLGWTSEYEQYF
NA	NA	TRBV18	TRBJ1-2	TGTGCCAGCTCACCAGGAGACAGATTATACTATGGCTACACCTTC	CASSPGDRLYYGYTF
NA	NA	TRBV6-2/TRBV6-3	TRBJ1-2	TGTGCCAGCAGCCATGGAGGGGCCCGCTATGGCTACACCTTC	CASSHGGARYGYTF
few	TRBD1	TRBV24-1	TRBJ2-7	TGTGCCACCAGTGATTTATCGGACAGGGGGCGAGGAGCCCACGAGCAGTACTTC	CATSDLSDRGRGAHEQYF
NA	TRBD2	TRBV27	TRBJ2-1	TGTGCCAGCAGTTTTCGTGTTGGGTACGGGAGGGCCGGGAATGAGCAGTTCTTC	CASSFRVGYGRAGNEQFF
many	TRBD2	TRBV28	TRBJ2-3	TGTGCCAGCAGTTTCCGGACTAGCGGGATGGAGTATTTT	CASSFRTSGMEYF
many	NA	TRBV3-1	TRBJ2-1	TGTGCCAGCAGCCATACCGGGACTCGGTACAATGAGCAGTTCTTC	CASSHTGTRYNEQFF
NA	TRBD1	TRBV20-1	TRBJ2-1	TGCAGTGCTATGACCTCACTCGGGACAGGGCTAAATGTATCCTACAATGAGCAGTTCTTC	CSAMTSLGTGLNVSYNEQFF
NA	NA	TRBV5-8	TRBJ2-5	TGTGCCAGCAGCGCTAGGGGCAGGGGTAATCGGGAGACCCAGTACTTC	CASSARGRGNRETQYF